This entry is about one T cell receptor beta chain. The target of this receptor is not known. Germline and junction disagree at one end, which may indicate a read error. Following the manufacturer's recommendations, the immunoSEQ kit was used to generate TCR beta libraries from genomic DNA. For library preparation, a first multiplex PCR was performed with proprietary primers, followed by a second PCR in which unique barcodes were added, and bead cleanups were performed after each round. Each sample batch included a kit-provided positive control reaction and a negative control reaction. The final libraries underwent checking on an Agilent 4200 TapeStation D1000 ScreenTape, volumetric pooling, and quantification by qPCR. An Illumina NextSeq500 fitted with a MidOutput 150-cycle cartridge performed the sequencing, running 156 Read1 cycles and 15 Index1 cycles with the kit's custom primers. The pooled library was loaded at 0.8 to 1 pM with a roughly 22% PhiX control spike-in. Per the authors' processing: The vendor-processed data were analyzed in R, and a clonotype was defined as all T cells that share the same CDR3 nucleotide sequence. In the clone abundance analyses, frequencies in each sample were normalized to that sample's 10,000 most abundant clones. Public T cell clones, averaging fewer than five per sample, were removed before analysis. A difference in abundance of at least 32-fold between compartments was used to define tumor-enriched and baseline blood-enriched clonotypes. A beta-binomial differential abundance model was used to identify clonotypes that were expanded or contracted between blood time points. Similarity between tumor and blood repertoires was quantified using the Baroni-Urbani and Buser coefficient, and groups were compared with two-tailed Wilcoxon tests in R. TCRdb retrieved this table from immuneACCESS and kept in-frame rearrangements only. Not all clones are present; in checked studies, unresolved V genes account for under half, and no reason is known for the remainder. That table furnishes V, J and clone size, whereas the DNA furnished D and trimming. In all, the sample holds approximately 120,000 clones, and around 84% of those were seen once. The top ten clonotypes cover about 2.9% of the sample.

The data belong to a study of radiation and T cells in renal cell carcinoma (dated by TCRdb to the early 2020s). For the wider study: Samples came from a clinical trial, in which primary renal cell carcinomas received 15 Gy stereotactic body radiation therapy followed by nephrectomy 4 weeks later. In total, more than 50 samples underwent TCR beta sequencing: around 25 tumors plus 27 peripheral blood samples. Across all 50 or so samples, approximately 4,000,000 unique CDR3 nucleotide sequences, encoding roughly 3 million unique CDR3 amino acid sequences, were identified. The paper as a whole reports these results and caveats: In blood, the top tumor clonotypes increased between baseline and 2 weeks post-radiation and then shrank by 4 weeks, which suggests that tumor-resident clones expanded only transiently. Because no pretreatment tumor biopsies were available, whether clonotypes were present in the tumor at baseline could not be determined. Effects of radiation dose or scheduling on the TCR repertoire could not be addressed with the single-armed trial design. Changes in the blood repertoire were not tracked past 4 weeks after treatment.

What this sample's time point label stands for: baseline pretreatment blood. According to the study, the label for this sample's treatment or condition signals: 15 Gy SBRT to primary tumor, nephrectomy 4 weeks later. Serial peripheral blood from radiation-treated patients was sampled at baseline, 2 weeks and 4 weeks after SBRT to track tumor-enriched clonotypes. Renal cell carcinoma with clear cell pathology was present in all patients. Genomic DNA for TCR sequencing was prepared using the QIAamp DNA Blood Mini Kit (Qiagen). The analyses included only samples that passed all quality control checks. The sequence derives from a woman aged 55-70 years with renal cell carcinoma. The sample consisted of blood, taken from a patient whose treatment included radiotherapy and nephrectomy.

The CDR3 has the sequence CASTQGRTAGNTIYF. The base sequence is TGCGCCAGCACCCAAGGGAGGACGGCTGGAAACACCATATATTTT. The rearranged segments are TRBV4-1 and TRBJ1-3; the D gene cannot be named for sure. The germline V gene encodes CDR1 MGHRA and CDR2 YSYEKL. From the cysteine through the phenylalanine, the CDR3 covers 15 amino acids. Solely the CDR3 DNA is kept, with 45 bases framed from the first base.